One and the same sample provided the 28 T cell receptor beta chains below, sequenced in a study of tumor-infiltrating lymphocytes in primary liver carcinoma. Priming with a constant-region primer yielded TCR beta cDNA from 450 to 600 ng total RNA. What produced the TCR beta libraries was three nested multiplex PCR rounds using slightly modified ARM-PCR. Investigators reported that the first two PCR rounds, at roughly 10 cycles each, used TRBV1-TRBV30 forward primers with a C-beta reverse primer. TCRdb re-called the multiplex PCR reads through MiXCR, storing one row per CDR3 protein. The sample holds some 25,000 distinct CDR3 sequences, around 84% seen once. The study co-extracted DNA and RNA from 20-30 mg of unsorted bulk tissue. The material sequenced was liver tumor tissue from sampling region 3. Subset: tumor region T3, left-lateral pole. Receptors were obtained from a man aged 35-49 years with primary liver carcinoma and hepatitis B virus infection.

This clonotype was recorded once. One end of the junction does not line up with germline, which may come from a read error. The V gene is TRBV13, the J gene TRBJ2-7; 9 bases match TRBD2. The CDR3 spans 17 residues. Germline CDR1 is PRHDT and CDR2 is FYEKMQ (reference sequence). The CDR3: CVSSLGRVLAGSYEQYF. Here the CDR3 DNA reads TGTGTCAGCAGCTTAGGCCGGGTACTAGCGGGCTCCTACGAGCAGTACTTC.

Concerning this clonotype: A junction end diverges from the germline sequence, so it may reflect a read error. The chain uses TRBV6-2 or TRBV6-3 and TRBJ2-7; possibly TRBD2 for D (6 bases). This CDR3 has 13 residues. Per the germline V gene, CDR1 is MNHEY and CDR2 is SVGEGT. The CDR3 loop is CASSYWTIYEQYF. CDR3 DNA sequence: TGTGCCAGTAGTTACTGGACTATCTACGAGCAGTACTTC.

To note about this clonotype: One junction end disagrees with the germline gene, perhaps due to a read error. The V call is TRBV7-8, the J call TRBJ2-1, with D maybe TRBD1 (6 bases). Germline V gene data show CDR1 as SGHVS and CDR2 as FQNEAQ. CDR3 length: 17 amino acids. Here the CDR3 DNA reads TGTGCCAGCAGCTCCCTTGGGACACGGGGCTCCTATAATGAGCAGCTCTTC. Protein product: CASSSLGTRGSYNEQLF.

By its share, this clonotype is medium-sized (0.01 to 0.1%). This sequence joins TRBV6-5 and TRBJ2-7; a weak D match, TRBD1 (5 bases). The germline V gene has CDR1 MNHEY and CDR2 SVGAGI. Trimming took off 5 bases at V and 5 bases at J, with 19 bases between the two ends. The CDR3 runs to 15 residues. CDR3 DNA sequence: TGTGCCAGCAGTAGTCGCCCAGCAGGGCTTAACGAGCAGTACTTC. Encoded protein: CASSSRPAGLNEQYF.

The count of this clonotype is one. The junction and the germline gene differ at one end; a read error may be behind it. The rearrangement uses TRBV13 and TRBJ2-1; D unclear. This CDR3 contains 16 residues. CDR1 is PRHDT and CDR2 is FYEKMQ in the germline V gene (reference sequence). CDR3 loop: CASILRLGIPYNEQFF. The CDR3 DNA is TGTGCCAGCATCTTACGACTGGGGATCCCCTACAATGAGCAGTTCTTC.

This clonotype was counted between two and nine times. The conserved phenylalanine or tryptophan is not found at the CDR3 terminus, so this likely reflects a read error. This chain connects TRBV10-3 to TRBJ1-1, with 8 bases fitting TRBD1. CDR3 length: 14 amino acids. After removal of 4 bases from V and 4 bases from J, the junction contained 5 bases not matched to a gene. Germline V gene data show CDR1 as ENHRY and CDR2 as SYGVKD. CDR3 region: CAISAGQGATEAFS. CDR3 bases: TGTGCCATCAGTGCAGGACAGGGTGCCACTGAAGCTTTCTCT.

With regard to this clonotype: The junction departs from the called germline gene at one end, perhaps through a read error. The rearrangement joins TRBV5-1 to TRBJ2-7, with 9 positions matching TRBD2. From germline, CDR1 is SGHRS and CDR2 YFSETQ. The CDR3 is 15 residues long. The CDR3 DNA is TGCGCCAGCACCACGACTAGCGGTAGCTCCTACGATCAGTACTTC. Translating it yields CASTTTSGSSYDQYF.

Turning to this clonotype: A much bigger clone sits one base away, suggesting this may be a read error. V is TRBV2 and J is TRBJ1-1, with D maybe TRBD1 (6 bases). CDR1 and CDR2 (germline): SNHLY, FYNNEI. CDR3 length: 14 amino acids. CDR3 sequence reads: CPSTTGRDNTEAFF. As DNA, the CDR3 is TGTCCCAGCACCACAGGGCGGGATAACACTGAAGCTTTCTTT.

The chain combines TRBV6-6 with TRBJ2-2; D is unresolved. The V gene lost 8 bases and the J gene lost 6 bases, with 16 bases spanning the gap. Germline lookup yields CDR1 MNHNY and CDR2 SVGAGI (reference sequence). The CDR3 consists of 14 residues. CDR3 bases: TGTGCCAGCCGTCCGAACTCCTCTTCCGGGGAGCTGTTTTTT. This sequence encodes CASRPNSSSGELFF.

Note on this clonotype: One junction end does not reproduce the germline sequence, and a read error may be involved. The chain has TRBV11-2 and TRBJ2-7; D is unclear. CDR1 and CDR2 (germline): SGHAT, FQNNGV. The length of the CDR3 is 14 residues. This chain's CDR3 is CANSLDLGGWAQCF. In nucleotides, the CDR3 is TGTGCCAACAGCTTAGATCTTGGTGGATGGGCGCAGTGCTTC.

The chain is built from TRBV11-2 and TRBJ2-5; 7 bases are shared with TRBD2. Unmatched junction bases numbered 22, after V lost 1 base and J lost 11 bases. CDR3 size: 18 residues. Looked up from germline, CDR1 is SGHAT and CDR2 is FQNNGV. CDR3 DNA: TGTGCCAGCAGCTTAGCGAGACTAGCCCTGGGAAAAAAAGACACTCAGTACTTC. Its translation: CASSLARLALGKKDTQYF.

Only a few counts were recorded for this clonotype. This may be a read error, as it is one base from a much larger clone. This chain links TRBV28 with TRBJ2-7; 9 bases match TRBD1. CDR1 is MDHEN, CDR2 SYDVKM, per germline. This CDR3 is built from 13 residues. This CDR3 reads CATGDRDSSEQYF. In DNA form, the CDR3 reads TGTGCCACCGGGGACAGGGATTCCTCCGAGCAGTACTTC.

This clonotype was counted a single time. The final CDR3 position lacks the conserved phenylalanine or tryptophan, pointing to a likely read error. The gene calls are TRBV5-1 and TRBJ2-1; the D is unclear. V lost 4 bases to trimming and J lost 5 bases, with 19 bases between them. The CDR3 consists of 16 residues. Germline CDR1 and CDR2: SGHRS and YFSETQ. The CDR3 is CASSRFVGPTNNEQFL. The CDR3 region has the DNA TGCGCCAGCAGCCGCTTTGTGGGTCCCACCAACAATGAGCAGTTCTTA.

Turning to this clonotype: One end of the junction varies from germline; a read error may be responsible. The chain employs TRBV7-9 and TRBJ1-1, with TRBD1 identical over 11 bases. This CDR3 region has 13 residues. Germline CDR1 and CDR2: SEHNR and FQNEAQ (reference sequence). The CDR3 loop is CASNRTGGTESFF. The DNA for the CDR3 is TGTGCCAGCAACCGGACAGGGGGCACTGAATCTTTCTTT.

This clonotype appeared once. Since no conserved phenylalanine or tryptophan closes the CDR3, a read error is the likely cause. This chain joins TRBV4-1 and TRBJ2-1; 10 bases are a match to TRBD2. The CDR3 is 15 residues long. Germline V gives CDR1 MGHRA, CDR2 YSYEKL. The CDR3 is CVRSRFRTSGNEQFL. CDR3 sequence (DNA): TGCGTCAGGAGCCGATTTCGGACTAGCGGAAATGAGCAGTTCTTA.

V is TRBV6-1 and J is TRBJ2-2; 8 bases map to TRBD1. Germline values: CDR1 MNHNS, CDR2 SASEGT. V was pared by 8 bases and J by 5 bases, with 7 bases of the junction left unmatched. CDR3 size: 14 residues. The CDR3: CASGVQGGTGELFF. The CDR3, as DNA: TGTGCCAGCGGTGTACAGGGGGGAACCGGGGAGCTGTTTTTT.

The genes are TRBV5-1 and TRBJ2-3, with D perhaps matching TRBD1 (6 bases). Germline CDR1 SGHRS, CDR2 YFSETQ. The CDR3 consists of 13 residues. Deletions cut 3 bases from V and 6 bases from J, with 11 bases between. In DNA form, the CDR3 reads TGCGCCAGCAGCTGGGACAAGAGGGATACGCAGTATTTT. Translating it yields CASSWDKRDTQYF.

Concerning this clonotype itself: At one end, the junction sequence differs from germline, possibly due to a read error. The chain has TRBV11-3 and TRBJ2-3; D gene unclear. From germline, CDR1 is SGHNT and CDR2 YENEEA. The CDR3 covers 14 residues. Here the CDR3 reads CASSSVASTDRQYF. CDR3 bases: TGTGCCAGCAGCTCAGTTGCAAGCACAGATAGGCAGTATTTT.

Points on this clonotype: This is likely a read error, given that the CDR3 carries no conserved phenylalanine or tryptophan at its end. The DNA is omitted, as the CDR3 cannot be located on it reliably, and the CDR3 follows TCRdb's listing. The gene calls are TRBV11-2 and TRBJ2-5; the table's D gene call, TRBD1, was not cross checked with the DNA. The CDR3 extends over 16 residues, inclusive of both ends. CDR1 and CDR2 (germline): SGHAT, FQNNGV. CDR3 residues: CASSQTPGGGKETQYS.

Note on this clonotype: One end of the junction is discordant with germline, which a read error may explain. The CDR3 protein is CVSSALAGIDKEQFF. CDR3 nucleotides: TGTGTCAGCAGCGCACTAGCGGGAATAGACAAAGAGCAGTTCTTC. The chain couples TRBV6-5 to TRBJ2-1, with 10 bases that match TRBD2. Germline V gives CDR1 MNHEY, CDR2 SVGAGI. This CDR3 is 15 amino acids long.

Comment on this clonotype: The junction differs from germline at one of its ends, possibly a read error. The chain recombines TRBV4-2 with TRBJ2-7; D remains ambiguous. Germline V gene sequence: CDR1 LGHNA, CDR2 YNFKEQ. The CDR3 loop spans 12 amino acids. CDR3 sequence reads: CVSSQGMNGQHF. CDR3 in DNA: TGTGTCAGCAGCCAAGGTATGAACGGGCAGCACTTC.

This clonotype was counted a single time. At one end, the junction sequence differs from germline, possibly due to a read error. The V call is TRBV10-3, the J call TRBJ1-5, with D unresolved. The CDR3 extends over 14 amino acids. In germline, CDR1 is ENHRY, CDR2 SYGVKD. The CDR3 is CTIGESWQDQPQHF. In nucleotides, the CDR3 is TGTACCATCGGTGAGTCTTGGCAGGATCAGCCCCAGCATTTT.

In regard to this clonotype: One end of the junction is discordant with germline, which a read error may explain. The rearrangement links TRBV4-1 to TRBJ2-6, with 9 bases that match TRBD1. The CDR3 runs to 20 residues. Germline V gene lookup returns CDR1 MGHRA and CDR2 YSYEKL. The DNA for the CDR3 is TGCGCCAGCAGCCAAAACCCCGTGACAGGGGGTTCCTCTGGGGTCAACGTCCTGACTTTC. The encoded protein is CASSQNPVTGGSSGVNVLTF.

On this clonotype itself: A junction end diverges from the germline sequence, so it may reflect a read error. The rearrangement links TRBV13 to TRBJ2-1; 10 bases are a match to TRBD2. Germline CDR1 reads PRHDT; CDR2 reads FYEKMQ (reference sequence). The CDR3 is 14 residues long. The CDR3 coding sequence is TGTACCAGCAGCCTAGCGGGGGAGTACAATGAGCAGTTCTTC. It yields the protein CTSSLAGEYNEQFF.

With regard to this clonotype: The conserved phenylalanine or tryptophan is not found at the CDR3 terminus, so this likely reflects a read error. The limits of the CDR3 on the DNA are not certain, so only TCRdb's listed CDR3 is given. The V and J genes are TRBV11-2 and TRBJ1-4. The CDR3 totals 11 residues, both ends included. CDR1 is SGHAT and CDR2 is FQNNGV in the germline V gene. CDR3 sequence reads: CASSLVSEPFL.

This clonotype was recorded once. The junction does not match germline at one end; this may be a read error. The chain couples TRBV5-4 to TRBJ2-3; 10 nucleotides align to TRBD2. The germline CDR1 and CDR2 sequences are SGHNT and YYREEE (reference sequence). There are 15 residues in the CDR3. CDR3 amino acids: CASSYLAGEPDTHYF. Written as DNA, the CDR3 is TGTGCCAGCAGCTATCTAGCGGGAGAGCCCGATACGCACTATTTT.

Regarding this clonotype: The germline gene is not matched at one end of the junction; a read error may be the cause. This chain connects TRBV4-1 to TRBJ1-6, with 8 bases aligning to TRBD1. This CDR3 is 16 amino acids long. Germline values: CDR1 MGHRA, CDR2 YSYEKL. The CDR3 bases are TGCGTCAGCAGCCACCACCTACAGGGGGATGATTCACCCCTCCACTTT. Amino acid sequence: CVSSHHLQGDDSPLHF.

A note on this clonotype: One junction end disagrees with the germline gene, perhaps due to a read error. This chain uses TRBV4-1 with TRBJ2-1; no definite D call. Germline assignment: CDR1 MGHRA and CDR2 YSYEKL. There are 15 residues in the CDR3. DNA of the CDR3: TGCGACAGCAGCCCGCTTGGTAACAACAACGATGAGCAGTTCTTC. Its translation: CDSSPLGNNNDEQFF.